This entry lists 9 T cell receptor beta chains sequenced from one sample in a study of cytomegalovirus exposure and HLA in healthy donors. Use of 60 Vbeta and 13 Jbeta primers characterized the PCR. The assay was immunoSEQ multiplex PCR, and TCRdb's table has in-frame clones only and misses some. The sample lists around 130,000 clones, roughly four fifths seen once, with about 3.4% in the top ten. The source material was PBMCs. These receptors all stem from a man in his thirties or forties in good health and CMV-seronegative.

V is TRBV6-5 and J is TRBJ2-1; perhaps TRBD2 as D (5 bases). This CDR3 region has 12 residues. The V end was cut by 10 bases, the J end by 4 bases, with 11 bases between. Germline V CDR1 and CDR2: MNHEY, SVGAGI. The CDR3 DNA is TGTGCCAACCGGGGTAGTTACAATGAGCAGTTCTTC. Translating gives CANRGSYNEQFF.

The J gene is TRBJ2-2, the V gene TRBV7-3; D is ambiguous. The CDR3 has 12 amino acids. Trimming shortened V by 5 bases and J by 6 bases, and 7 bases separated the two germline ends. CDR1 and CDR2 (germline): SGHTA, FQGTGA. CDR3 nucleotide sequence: TGTGCCAGCAGCCCCCCCGCCGGGGAGCTGTTTTTT. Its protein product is CASSPPAGELFF. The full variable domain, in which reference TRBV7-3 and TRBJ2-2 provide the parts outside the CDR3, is GAGVSQTPSNKVTEKGKYVELRCDPISGHTALYWYRQSLGQGPEFLIYFQGTGAADDSGLPNDRFFAVRPEGSVSTLKIQRTERGDSAVYLCASSPPAGELFFGEGSRLTVL.

The CDR3: CASSLEQGGEGYTF. In DNA form, the CDR3 reads TGCGCCAGCAGCTTGGAGCAGGGGGGTGAAGGCTACACCTTC. V is TRBV5-1 and J is TRBJ1-2; 7 bases fit TRBD1. V trimming: 0 bases; J trimming: 8 bases; junction bases outside the gene matches: 7. Germline V gene sequence: CDR1 SGHRS, CDR2 YFSETQ. The CDR3 is 14 residues long. The whole variable domain, filled in from reference TRBV5-1 and TRBJ1-2, reads KAGVTQTPRYLIKTRGQQVTLSCSPISGHRSVSWYQQTPGQGLQFLFEYFSETQRNKGNFPGRFSGRQFSNSRSEMNVSTLELGDSALYLCASSLEQGGEGYTFGSGTRLTVV.

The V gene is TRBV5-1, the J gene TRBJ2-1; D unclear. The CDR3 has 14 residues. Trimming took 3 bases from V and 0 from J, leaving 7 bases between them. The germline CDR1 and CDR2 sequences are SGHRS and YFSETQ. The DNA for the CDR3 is TGCGCCAGCAGCTCCGGTTCCTCCTACAATGAGCAGTTCTTC. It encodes CASSSGSSYNEQFF.

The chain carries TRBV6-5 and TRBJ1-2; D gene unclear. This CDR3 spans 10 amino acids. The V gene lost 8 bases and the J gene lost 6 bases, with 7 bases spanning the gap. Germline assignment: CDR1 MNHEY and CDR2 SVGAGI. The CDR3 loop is CASFEDGYTF. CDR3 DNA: TGTGCCAGCTTTGAGGATGGCTACACCTTC.

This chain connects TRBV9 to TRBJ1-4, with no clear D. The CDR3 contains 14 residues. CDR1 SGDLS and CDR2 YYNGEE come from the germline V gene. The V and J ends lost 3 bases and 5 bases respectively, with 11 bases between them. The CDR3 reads CASSARPSNEKLFF. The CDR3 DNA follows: TGTGCCAGCAGCGCTAGGCCTTCGAATGAAAAACTGTTTTTT.

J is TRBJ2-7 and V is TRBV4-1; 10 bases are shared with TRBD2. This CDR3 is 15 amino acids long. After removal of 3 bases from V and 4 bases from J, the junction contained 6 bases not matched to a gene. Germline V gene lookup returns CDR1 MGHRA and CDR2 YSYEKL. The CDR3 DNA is TGCGCCAGCAGCCAGCAACTAGCGGGAATGTACGAGCAGTACTTC. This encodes CASSQQLAGMYEQYF.

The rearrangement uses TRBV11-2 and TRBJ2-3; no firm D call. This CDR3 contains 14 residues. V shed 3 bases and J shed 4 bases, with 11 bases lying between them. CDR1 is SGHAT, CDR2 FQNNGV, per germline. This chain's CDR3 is CASSLSPVADTQYF. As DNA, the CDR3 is TGTGCCAGCAGCTTGTCCCCAGTGGCAGATACGCAGTATTTT.

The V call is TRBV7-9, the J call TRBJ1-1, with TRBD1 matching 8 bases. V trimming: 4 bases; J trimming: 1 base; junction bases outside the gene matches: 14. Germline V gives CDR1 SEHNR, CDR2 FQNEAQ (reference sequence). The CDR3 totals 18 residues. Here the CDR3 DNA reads TGTGCCAGCAGCTCTCTGACAGGGGTTGGTCGGAAGAACACTGAAGCTTTCTTT. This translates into CASSSLTGVGRKNTEAFF.